This T cell receptor (beta chain) originates from a study of blood T cell repertoires in COVID-19. This table comes from immunoSEQ multiplex PCR, and its TCRdb copy is limited to in-frame clones, with some not included. Of hundreds of thousands of clones in the sample, approximately 81% were seen once. The CDR3 sequence is 13 residues long. Per the germline V gene, CDR1 is LNHNV and CDR2 is YYDKDF (reference sequence). J was trimmed by 6 bases and V by 8 bases; bases with no gene match: 4. Only one count was recorded for this clone. The sample comprised PBMCs or T cells enriched from blood (not recorded which). The chain recombines TRBV15 with TRBJ1-4; 9 bases map to TRBD1. The receptor was derived from a woman under 40 who had been exposed to COVID-19. Written as DNA, the CDR3 is TGTGCCACCGCCAGACAGGGGGATGAAAAACTGTTTTTT. Translating gives CATARQGDEKLFF.